This T cell receptor beta chain was found in a study of T cell responses to AZD1222 COVID-19 vaccine. The assay was immunoSEQ multiplex PCR, and TCRdb's table has in-frame clones only and misses some. The sample contains about 120,000 clones, 85% to 90% of which appear only once. The study, taken as a whole, reports: No day 14 peak samples; only post-peak repertoires were characterized. Spike was spanned by vaccine-associated CD4 TCRs, which were dominant at 160-218 and 743-854. Among AZD1222 vaccinees, only six or seven were seropositive at baseline.

Of note for this clone: Its antigen is currently unknown.

The CDR3 contains 13 residues. Trimming stripped 6 bases from V and 5 bases from J, with 13 bases between. The germline V gene encodes CDR1 ENHRY and CDR2 SYGVKD. Sequenced here: peripheral blood, sampled 28 days after the second AZD1222 dose. The chain has TRBV10-3 and TRBJ1-2; no reliable D call. The origin of this receptor is an adult who received the AZD1222 COVID-19 vaccine. The CDR3 region has the DNA TGTGCCATCAGCTTCTCCCCAGATTATGGCTACACCTTC. Its protein is CAISFSPDYGYTF.